The sequence of this T cell receptor beta chain was determined in a study of identical twins. Germline CDR1 and CDR2: MDHEN and SYDVKM. This CDR3 spans 13 amino acids. V was shortened by 2 bases and J by 6 bases, with 11 bases between the two germline ends. Only a few counts were recorded for this clonotype. A single record per CDR3 protein comes from TCRdb applying MiXCR to the 5' RACE reads. The sample has 200,000 to 250,000 distinct CDR3 sequences, about 13% seen once. These data were also reused for a study on yellow fever vaccine responses in identical twins.

This TCR was recovered from a woman aged 18-29 years in good health. The sample comprised memory (CD45RO+) T cells sorted from blood. The J gene is TRBJ2-7, the V gene TRBV28; perhaps TRBD1 as D (5 bases). Here the CDR3 DNA reads TGTGCCAGCAGTTTACAGGGTTTCGGCGAGCAGTACTTC. This sequence encodes CASSLQGFGEQYF.